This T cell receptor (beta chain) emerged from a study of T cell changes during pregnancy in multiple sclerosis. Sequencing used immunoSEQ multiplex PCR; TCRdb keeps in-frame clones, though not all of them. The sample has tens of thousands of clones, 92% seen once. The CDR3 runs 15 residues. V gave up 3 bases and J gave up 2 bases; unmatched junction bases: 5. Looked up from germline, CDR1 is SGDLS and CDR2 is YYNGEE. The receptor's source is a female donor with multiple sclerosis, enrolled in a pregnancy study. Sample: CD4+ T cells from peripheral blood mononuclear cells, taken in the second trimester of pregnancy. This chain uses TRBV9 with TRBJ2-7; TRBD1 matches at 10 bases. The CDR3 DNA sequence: TGTGCCAGCAGCGAGGGACAGGGGAGTCCCTACGAGCAGTACTTC. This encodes CASSEGQGSPYEQYF.